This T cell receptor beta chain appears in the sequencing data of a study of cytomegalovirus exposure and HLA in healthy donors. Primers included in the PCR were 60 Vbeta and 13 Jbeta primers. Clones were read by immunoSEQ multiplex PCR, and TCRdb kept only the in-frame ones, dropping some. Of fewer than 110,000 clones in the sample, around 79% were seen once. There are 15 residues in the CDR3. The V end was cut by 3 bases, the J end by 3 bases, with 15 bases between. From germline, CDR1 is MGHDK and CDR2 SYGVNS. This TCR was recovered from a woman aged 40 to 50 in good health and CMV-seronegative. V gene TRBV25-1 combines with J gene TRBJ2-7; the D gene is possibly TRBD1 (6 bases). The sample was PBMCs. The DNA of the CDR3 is TGTGCCAGCAGTGAGGTACAGGGAGAGGTCTACGAGCAGTACTTC. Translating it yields CASSEVQGEVYEQYF.